Sequencing of this T cell receptor beta chain was carried out in a study of molecular identifiers for immune sequencing clone quantification. About the research overall: RNA, taken in replicates from about 20,000 or 100,000 naive CD8 cells, was split five ways, with four sequenced.

The authors built bulk TCR libraries by previously described methods with listed TCR primers. TCRdb reprocessed the PCR reads with MiXCR, giving one entry per CDR3 protein. Of over 600,000 distinct CDR3 sequences listed, just under 20% are singletons. Trimming removed 0 bases from V and 0 bases from J, with 9 bases in between. The CDR3 spans 16 residues. Germline loops: CDR1 MGHRA, CDR2 YSYEKL. Sorted inputs of roughly 19,000 to 1,100,000 cells, with 10%, 30% or 50% RNA, yielded naive CD8 libraries. A CD8+CD4-CCR7+CD45RA+ gate was used to sort naive CD8 T cells. This rearrangement joins TRBV4-1 to TRBJ1-5; D call uncertain. Material for sequencing was naive CD8+ T cells from blood, with Jurkat cell RNA spiked in. The subset is: FACS-sorted CD8+CD4-CCR7+CD45RA+ naive T cells. This TCR derives from a human donor in good health. Some libraries in this study had Jurkat cell RNA spiked in. CDR3 sequence reads: CASSQDYGDSNQPQHF. The CDR3 coding sequence is TGCGCCAGCAGCCAAGACTACGGGGATAGCAATCAGCCCCAGCATTTT.